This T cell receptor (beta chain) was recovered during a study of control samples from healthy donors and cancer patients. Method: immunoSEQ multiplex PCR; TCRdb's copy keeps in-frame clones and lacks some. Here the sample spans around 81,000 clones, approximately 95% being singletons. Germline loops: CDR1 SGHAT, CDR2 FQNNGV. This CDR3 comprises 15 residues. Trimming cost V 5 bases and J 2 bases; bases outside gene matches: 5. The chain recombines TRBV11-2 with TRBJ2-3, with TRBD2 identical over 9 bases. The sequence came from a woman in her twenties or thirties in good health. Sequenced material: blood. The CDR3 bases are TGTGCCAGCAGCGTTAGCGGGAGCCCCACAGATACGCAGTATTTT. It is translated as CASSVSGSPTDTQYF.